One and the same sample provided the 23 T cell receptor beta chains below, sequenced in a study of T-cell memory formation after mild COVID-19. TCRdb reanalysed the 5' RACE reads using MiXCR and keeps one entry per CDR3 protein. The data show roughly 130,000 distinct CDR3 sequences, roughly 15% seen once. Material: PBMCs or a T cell subset sorted from them (not recorded which). The receptors stem from an adult woman who had mild COVID-19 (a few samples of this study predate the infection). Cell type and time point are not known.

This clonotype was observed a handful of times. The CDR3 protein is CASSFFHGEGQPQHF. DNA for the CDR3: TGTGCCAGCAGCTTTTTCCACGGAGAGGGCCAGCCCCAGCATTTT. This chain connects TRBV5-5 to TRBJ1-5; no clear D. Germline CDR1 is SGHKS and CDR2 is YYEKEE (reference sequence). The germline V and J ends were trimmed by 2 bases and 7 bases, with 16 bases remaining between them. CDR3 length: 15 amino acids.

This chain links TRBV18 with TRBJ2-7, with D maybe TRBD1 (5 bases). From germline, CDR1 is KGHSH and CDR2 LQKENI. The V end was cut by 1 base, the J end by 3 bases, with 10 bases between. The CDR3 has 14 residues. The CDR3 nucleotides read TGTGCCAGCTCACCACTTCCTCAGGGCTACGAGCAGTACTTC. This sequence encodes CASSPLPQGYEQYF.

The J gene is TRBJ2-3, the V gene TRBV6-2 or TRBV6-3, with TRBD1 matching over 10 bases. Trimming removed 6 bases from V and 7 bases from J; junction bases left unmatched: 7. CDR1 is MNHEY, CDR2 SVGEGT, per germline. The CDR3 has 14 amino acids. CDR3 residues: CASSRDRGENTQYF. Here the CDR3 DNA reads TGTGCCAGCAGCCGGGACAGGGGTGAGAATACGCAGTATTTT.

This clonotype was seen a few times. The rearrangement links TRBV5-8 to TRBJ2-2; TRBD2 aligns across 10 bases. Germline CDR1 is SGHTS and CDR2 is YDEGEE. V shed 4 bases and J 6 bases; nucleotides not matched to a gene: 6. The CDR3 covers 15 residues. The CDR3 region is CASSLGTSDSGELFF. CDR3 coding DNA: TGTGCCAGCAGCCTCGGGACTAGCGATTCCGGGGAGCTGTTTTTT.

V and J are TRBV7-9 and TRBJ1-1, with D maybe TRBD1 (6 bases). Germline-derived CDR1 and CDR2 are SEHNR and FQNEAQ (reference sequence). The V end was cut by 5 bases, the J end by 3 bases, with 16 bases between. The CDR3 spans 15 residues. CDR3 bases: TGTGCCAGCAGCGCTAACAGGGTTTTGGACACTGAAGCTTTCTTT. Amino acids: CASSANRVLDTEAFF.

In this sample, this clonotype turned up a few times. The rearrangement uses TRBV6-4 and TRBJ2-3; 12 bases fit TRBD2. Germline assignment: CDR1 MRHNA and CDR2 SNTAGT. The CDR3 sequence is 15 residues long. J was trimmed by 4 bases and V by 4 bases; bases with no gene match: 3. The chain's CDR3 is CASSATSGGSDTQYF. CDR3 coding DNA: TGTGCCAGCAGTGCGACTAGCGGGGGATCAGATACGCAGTATTTT.

This clonotype has just a few counts. V usage is TRBV20-1 and J usage is TRBJ2-7, with 9 nucleotides matching TRBD1. Germline CDR1 is DFQATT and CDR2 is SNEGSKA (reference sequence). The CDR3 has 15 amino acids. V shed 0 bases and J 6 bases; nucleotides not matched to a gene: 9. The CDR3 nucleotides are TGCAGTGCTAGAGATCACAGGGGGCGGCTTAGCGAGCAGTACTTC. Encoded protein: CSARDHRGRLSEQYF.

In its sample, this clonotype was seen a few times. The chain is built from TRBV18 and TRBJ1-1, with D uncertain. The CDR3 runs 14 residues. CDR1 KGHSH and CDR2 LQKENI come from the germline V gene. V was shortened by 5 bases and J by 1 base, with 11 bases between the two germline ends. CDR3: CASSLEGSNTEAFF. The CDR3 region has the DNA TGTGCCAGCTCATTGGAGGGATCGAACACTGAAGCTTTCTTT. Full variable domain (rest looked up from reference TRBV18 and TRBJ1-1): NAGVMQNPRHLVRRRGQEARLRCSPMKGHSHVYWYRQLPEEGLKFMVYLQKENIIDESGMPKERFSAEFPKEGPSILRIQQVVRGDSAAYFCASSLEGSNTEAFFGQGTRLTVV.

The chain employs TRBV15 and TRBJ2-3, with no clear D. Between the trimmed V and J ends, which lost 0 bases and 4 bases, there was a span of 11 bases. This CDR3 spans 15 amino acids. Germline lookup yields CDR1 LNHNV and CDR2 YYDKDF (reference sequence). The CDR3 protein is CATSRDRLIADTQYF. The CDR3, as DNA: TGTGCCACCAGCAGAGACCGACTTATTGCAGATACGCAGTATTTT.

This chain connects TRBV20-1 to TRBJ2-1, with TRBD2 identical over 8 bases. Germline values: CDR1 DFQATT, CDR2 SNEGSKA (reference sequence). J gave up 6 bases and V 2 bases, and 6 bases lay outside the gene matches. The CDR3 covers 14 residues. The CDR3 bases are TGCAGTGCTAGACCCAGCGGGGGTTTCAATGAGCAGTTCTTC. Its translation: CSARPSGGFNEQFF.

A few counts support this clonotype. The chain recombines TRBV12-3 or TRBV12-4 with TRBJ1-1; D gene uncertain. The CDR3 consists of 13 residues. Trimming pared 2 bases from V and 4 bases from J, leaving 8 bases between. Here the CDR3 reads CASSLPLPTEAFF. The CDR3 DNA follows: TGTGCCAGCAGTTTACCCCTGCCCACTGAAGCTTTCTTT.

In its sample, this clonotype was seen a few times. V and J are TRBV11-3 and TRBJ2-3; D is perhaps TRBD1 (6 bases). Germline V gene sequence: CDR1 SGHNT, CDR2 YENEEA. The CDR3 totals 15 residues. With 5 bases removed from V and 4 bases from J, the gap between germline ends came to 16 bases. The CDR3 sequence: CASSKGDGAADTQYF. The CDR3 DNA reads as TGTGCCAGCAGCAAGGGGGACGGGGCGGCAGATACGCAGTATTTT. Complete variable domain (other parts from reference TRBV11-3 and TRBJ2-3): EAGVVQSPRYKIIEKKQPVAFWCNPISGHNTLYWYLQNLGQGPELLIRYENEEAVDDSQLPKDRFSAERLKGVDSTLKIQPAELGDSAVYLCASSKGDGAADTQYFGPGTRLTVL.

This clonotype showed up just a few times. This rearrangement joins TRBV9 to TRBJ2-3, with 16 nucleotides matching TRBD2. Germline V gene data show CDR1 as SGDLS and CDR2 as YYNGEE. V was clipped by 3 bases and J by 2 bases; unmatched bases: 12. The CDR3 is 20 amino acids. Here the CDR3 reads CASSAGPGLAGGPPTDTQYF. The CDR3 nucleotides are TGTGCCAGCAGCGCTGGTCCGGGACTAGCGGGAGGGCCCCCCACAGATACGCAGTATTTT.

The J gene is TRBJ1-6, the V gene TRBV7-9; D is possibly TRBD1 (5 bases). CDR1 is SEHNR, CDR2 FQNEAQ, per germline (reference sequence). The ends were cut back, 5 bases at V and 3 bases at J, with 17 bases in the middle. The CDR3 runs to 17 residues. CDR3 sequence reads: CASSPAGQDRYNSPLHF. The CDR3 coding sequence is TGTGCCAGCAGCCCCGCAGGGCAGGATCGCTATAATTCACCCCTCCACTTT.

This clonotype was seen more than once but under ten times. The genes are TRBV5-1 and TRBJ1-2; the D gene is possibly TRBD1 (6 bases). Trimming cost V 4 bases and J 8 bases, with 24 bases left between them. Germline lookup yields CDR1 SGHRS and CDR2 YFSETQ. The CDR3 extends over 16 amino acids. CDR3 nucleotide sequence: TGCGCCAGCAGCCTGACGAGTCGTCAGGGGTTAAGGGGCTACACCTTC. This encodes CASSLTSRQGLRGYTF.

In DNA, the CDR3 is TGCGCCAGCAGCCAAGATATCAGTCACGCGAATACGCAGTATTTT. Its protein product is CASSQDISHANTQYF. The gene calls are TRBV4-1 and TRBJ2-3; D unresolved. Germline CDR1 is MGHRA and CDR2 is YSYEKL. This CDR3 is 15 amino acids long. Trimming pared 0 bases from V and 7 bases from J, leaving 14 bases between.

This clonotype appeared a single time. This chain joins TRBV12-3 or TRBV12-4 and TRBJ1-2; TRBD1 aligns across 8 bases. V lost 6 bases and J lost 7; bases outside the gene matches: 10. The CDR3 consists of 14 residues. This chain's CDR3 is CASRKQGVLTGYTF. The CDR3 nucleotides are TGTGCCAGCAGGAAACAGGGGGTCCTGACTGGCTACACCTTC.

V is TRBV5-1 and J is TRBJ1-3, with 8 bases matching TRBD1. CDR3 length: 17 amino acids. Germline trimming cut 2 bases from V and 14 bases from J; bases unmatched to any gene: 21. The germline V gene has CDR1 SGHRS and CDR2 YFSETQ. CDR3 DNA: TGCGCCAGCAGCTTTGACCGGGACAGGCTTGGCTCCGATCCTCTATATTTT. The encoded protein is CASSFDRDRLGSDPLYF.

This clonotype has a handful of counts. This sequence joins TRBV20-1 and TRBJ1-2; D is uncertain. V was pared by 4 bases and J by 7 bases, with 19 bases between. CDR1 is DFQATT and CDR2 is SNEGSKA in the germline V gene (reference sequence). CDR3 size: 14 residues. The CDR3 bases are TGCAGTGCTAAGGGTTCCAATCCCGGGGTTGGCTACACCTTC. Translation gives CSAKGSNPGVGYTF.

In its sample, this clonotype was seen a few times. CDR3 region: CASRRSGWELFF. For the CDR3, the DNA is TGTGCCAGCAGACGATCAGGCTGGGAGCTGTTTTTT. The chain carries TRBV11-2 and TRBJ2-2; D is uncertain. This CDR3 contains 12 residues. In germline, CDR1 is SGHAT, CDR2 FQNNGV. Trimming took 6 bases from V and 9 from J, leaving 11 bases between them.

This clonotype was counted between two and nine times. The V call is TRBV4-3, the J call TRBJ2-5, with D possibly being TRBD1 (6 bases). Per germline, CDR1 LGHNA and CDR2 YSLEER. Deletions cut 0 bases from V and 0 bases from J, with 14 bases between. The CDR3 length is 17 residues. In DNA, the CDR3 is TGCGCCAGCAGCCAAGATCTCGGGACACGAGACCAAGAGACCCAGTACTTC. Residues: CASSQDLGTRDQETQYF.

This clonotype was picked up a small number of times. The chain joins TRBV19 to TRBJ1-1; D is unclear. This CDR3 comprises 13 residues. With 6 bases removed from V and 0 bases from J, the gap between germline ends came to 8 bases. The germline V gene encodes CDR1 LNHDA and CDR2 SQIVND (reference sequence). CDR3 amino acids: CASSNGMNTEAFF. The CDR3 region has the DNA TGTGCCAGTAGCAACGGGATGAACACTGAAGCTTTCTTT. Combining the CDR3 with reference TRBV19 and TRBJ1-1 gives the whole variable domain DGGITQSPKYLFRKEGQNVTLSCEQNLNHDAMYWYRQDPGQGLRLIYYSQIVNDFQKGDIAEGYSVSREKKESFPLTVTSAQKNPTAFYLCASSNGMNTEAFFGQGTRLTVV.

This clonotype was seen more than once but under ten times. The V gene is TRBV6-5, the J gene TRBJ1-1; unclear D gene. The V gene lost 7 bases and the J gene lost 2 bases, with 5 bases spanning the gap. The germline V gene encodes CDR1 MNHEY and CDR2 SVGAGI. The CDR3 extends over 11 amino acids. This chain's CDR3 is CASNKNTEAFF. The DNA for the CDR3 is TGTGCCAGCAACAAAAACACTGAAGCTTTCTTT.